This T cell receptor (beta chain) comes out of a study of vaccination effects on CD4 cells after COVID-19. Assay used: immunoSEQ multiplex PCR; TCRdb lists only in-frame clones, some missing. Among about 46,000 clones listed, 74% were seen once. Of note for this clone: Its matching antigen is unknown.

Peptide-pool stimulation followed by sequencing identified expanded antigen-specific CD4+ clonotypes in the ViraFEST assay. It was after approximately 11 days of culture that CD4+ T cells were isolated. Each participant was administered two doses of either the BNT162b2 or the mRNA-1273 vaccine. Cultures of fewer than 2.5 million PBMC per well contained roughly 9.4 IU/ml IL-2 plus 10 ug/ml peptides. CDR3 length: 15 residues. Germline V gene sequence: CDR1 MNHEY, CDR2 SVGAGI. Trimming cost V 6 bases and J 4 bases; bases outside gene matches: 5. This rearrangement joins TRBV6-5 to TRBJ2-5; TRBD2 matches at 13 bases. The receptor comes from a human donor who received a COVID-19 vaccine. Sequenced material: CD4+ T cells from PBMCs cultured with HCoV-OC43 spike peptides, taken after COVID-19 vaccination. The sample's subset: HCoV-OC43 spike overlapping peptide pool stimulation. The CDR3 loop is CASRQLAGGLETQYF. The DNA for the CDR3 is TGTGCCAGCAGACAACTAGCGGGGGGGCTAGAGACCCAGTACTTC.